Shown below are 7 T cell receptor beta chains from a single sample sequenced in a study of response to subunit inactivated influenza vaccine. TCRdb fed the RT-PCR reads into MiXCR, producing one record per CDR3 protein. This sample yields about 160,000 distinct CDR3 sequences, of which approximately 12% are seen a single time; about a third belongs to the top ten. The specimen comprised CD8+ T cells sorted from PBMCs, sampled about 24 months after vaccination. These TCRs come from a man between 50 and 75 years old who received an inactivated influenza vaccine.

This clonotype was detected many times. The rearrangement links TRBV7-9 to TRBJ2-7; 9 positions match TRBD1. Germline CDR1 and CDR2: SEHNR and FQNEAQ (reference sequence). With 5 bases clipped from V and 4 bases from J, the junction kept 9 bases outside the gene matches. The CDR3 is 15 amino acids. CDR3 amino acids: CASSGQGSVWYEQYF. DNA of the CDR3: TGTGCCAGCAGCGGACAGGGGTCGGTGTGGTACGAGCAGTACTTC. Drawing the rest from reference TRBV7-9 and TRBJ2-7, the complete variable domain is DTGVSQNPRHKITKRGQNVTFRCDPISEHNRLYWYRQTLGQGPEFLTYFQNEAQLEKSRLLSDRFSAERPKGSFSTLEIQRTEQGDSAMYLCASSGQGSVWYEQYFGPGTRLTVT.

This clonotype was found a few times. The chain carries TRBV28 and TRBJ2-2; D is unresolved. The CDR3 is 14 amino acids. The ends were cut back, 5 bases at V and 3 bases at J, with 10 bases in the middle. CDR1 MDHEN and CDR2 SYDVKM come from the germline V gene. CDR3 loop: CASSIGLYTGELFF. CDR3 coding DNA: TGTGCCAGCAGTATAGGTCTATACACCGGGGAGCTGTTTTTT.

This clonotype was recorded a few times. V usage is TRBV9 and J usage is TRBJ2-2; D is possibly TRBD1 or TRBD2 (6 bases each). V was trimmed by 4 bases and J by 4 bases, leaving 20 bases between them. The CDR3 loop spans 17 amino acids. CDR1 and CDR2 from the germline V gene are SGDLS and YYNGEE. The CDR3 protein is CASSLGNAGQGTGELFF. The CDR3, as DNA: TGTGCCAGCAGCTTAGGGAACGCGGGACAAGGCACCGGGGAGCTGTTTTTT.

This clonotype was seen many times. The V gene is TRBV12-3 or TRBV12-4, the J gene TRBJ2-2; 8 bases are a match to TRBD1. This CDR3 region has 15 residues. J was trimmed by 2 bases and V by 8 bases; bases with no gene match: 7. CDR3 bases: TGTGCCAGCCGAGGCGGACAGGGAAACACCGGGGAGCTGTTTTTT. It is translated as CASRGGQGNTGELFF.

This clonotype was detected ten times or more. The chain joins TRBV9 to TRBJ1-5, with TRBD1 identical over 7 bases. With V trimmed by 0 bases and J by 6 bases, 21 bases remained unmatched. In germline, CDR1 is SGDLS, CDR2 YYNGEE. The length of the CDR3 is 20 residues. This chain's CDR3 is CASSVDLSGGGKIFGQPQHF. CDR3 DNA sequence: TGTGCCAGCAGCGTAGATCTTTCGGGAGGGGGCAAGATTTTTGGTCAGCCCCAGCATTTT. The full variable domain, completed using reference TRBV9 and TRBJ1-5, is DSGVTQTPKHLITATGQRVTLRCSPRSGDLSVYWYQQSLDQGLQFLIQYYNGEERAKGNILERFSAQQFPDLHSELNLSSLELGDSALYFCASSVDLSGGGKIFGQPQHFGDGTRLSIL.

The chain joins TRBV12-3 or TRBV12-4 to TRBJ2-2; TRBD2 agrees at 9 bases. This CDR3 comprises 15 residues. With V trimmed by 6 bases and J by 2 bases, 4 bases remained unmatched. Here the CDR3 reads CASRTSGPNTGELFF. CDR3 bases: TGTGCCAGCAGAACTAGCGGGCCAAACACCGGGGAGCTGTTTTTT.

This clonotype was found a few times. The chain is built from TRBV6-1 and TRBJ2-6; D uncertain. This CDR3 spans 14 amino acids. V lost 7 bases to trimming and J lost 0 bases, with 7 bases between them. The germline gives CDR1 MNHNS, CDR2 SASEGT. The CDR3 sequence is CASTLGSGANVLTF. In nucleotides, the CDR3 is TGTGCCAGCACTCTGGGCTCTGGGGCCAACGTCCTGACTTTC.